Sequencing of this T cell receptor (beta chain) was carried out in a study of cytomegalovirus exposure and HLA in healthy donors. The CDR3 runs to 16 residues. J lost 1 base, V lost 0 bases, and 6 bases had no gene match. The germline CDR1 and CDR2 sequences are SGHRS and YFSETQ. The PCR made use of 60 Vbeta and 13 Jbeta primers. Libraries were prepared by immunoSEQ multiplex PCR; TCRdb keeps only in-frame clonotypes and omits some of them. The sample comprises approximately 130,000 clones, about 82% of which are singletons, and 1.8% rests with the top ten. This clone was seen a handful of times. The sample consisted of PBMCs. V usage is TRBV5-1 and J usage is TRBJ2-5; 7 nucleotides line up with TRBD1. The TCR originated in a female donor in good health and CMV-seropositive. CDR3 amino acids: CASSLEGTVLQETQYF. The CDR3 DNA is TGCGCCAGCAGCTTGGAAGGGACAGTACTCCAAGAGACCCAGTACTTC. The entire variable domain, with the rest obtained from reference TRBV5-1 and TRBJ2-5, is as follows: KAGVTQTPRYLIKTRGQQVTLSCSPISGHRSVSWYQQTPGQGLQFLFEYFSETQRNKGNFPGRFSGRQFSNSRSEMNVSTLELGDSALYLCASSLEGTVLQETQYFGPGTRLLVL.